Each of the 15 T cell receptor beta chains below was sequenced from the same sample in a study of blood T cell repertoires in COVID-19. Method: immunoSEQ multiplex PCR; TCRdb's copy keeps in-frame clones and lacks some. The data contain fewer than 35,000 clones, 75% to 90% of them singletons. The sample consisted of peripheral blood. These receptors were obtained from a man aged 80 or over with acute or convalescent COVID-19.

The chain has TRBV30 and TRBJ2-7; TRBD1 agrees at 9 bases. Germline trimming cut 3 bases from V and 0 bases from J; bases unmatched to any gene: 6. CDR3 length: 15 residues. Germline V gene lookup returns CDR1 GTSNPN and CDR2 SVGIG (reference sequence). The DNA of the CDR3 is TGTGCCTGGAGCTATCGGGACAGGGACTCCTACGAGCAGTACTTC. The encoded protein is CAWSYRDRDSYEQYF. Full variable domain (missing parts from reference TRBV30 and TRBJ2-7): SQTIHQWPATLVQPVGSPLSLECTVEGTSNPNLYWYRQAAGRGLQLLFYSVGIGQISSEVPQNLSASRPQDRQFILSSKKLLLSDSGFYLCAWSYRDRDSYEQYFGPGTRLTVT.

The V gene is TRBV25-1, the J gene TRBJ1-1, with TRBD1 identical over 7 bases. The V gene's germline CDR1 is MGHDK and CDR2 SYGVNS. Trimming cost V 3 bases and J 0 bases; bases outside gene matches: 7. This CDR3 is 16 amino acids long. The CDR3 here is CASSDPTQGLNTEAFF. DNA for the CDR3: TGTGCCAGCAGTGACCCCACACAGGGGCTGAACACTGAAGCTTTCTTT.

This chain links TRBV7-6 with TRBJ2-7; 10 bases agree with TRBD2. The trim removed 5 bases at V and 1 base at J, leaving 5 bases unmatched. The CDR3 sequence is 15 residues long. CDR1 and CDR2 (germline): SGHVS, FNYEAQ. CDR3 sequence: CASSPRTSGSYEQYF. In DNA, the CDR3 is TGTGCCAGCAGCCCAAGGACTAGCGGTTCCTACGAGCAGTACTTC.

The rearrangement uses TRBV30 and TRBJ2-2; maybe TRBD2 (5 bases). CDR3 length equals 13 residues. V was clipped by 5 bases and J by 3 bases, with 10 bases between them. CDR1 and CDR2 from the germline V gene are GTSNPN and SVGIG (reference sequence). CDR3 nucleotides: TGTGCCTGGCCCCGGACTGACACCGGGGAGCTGTTTTTT. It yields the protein CAWPRTDTGELFF.

The CDR3 region is CASSQQGPPGNTIYF. The CDR3 DNA sequence: TGTGCCAGCAGTCAACAGGGGCCTCCTGGAAACACCATATATTTT. The V and J genes are TRBV6-6 and TRBJ1-3, with TRBD1 matching 7 bases. This CDR3 is built from 15 residues. The germline V gene encodes CDR1 MNHNY and CDR2 SVGAGI (reference sequence). The trim removed 5 bases at V and 2 bases at J, leaving 6 bases unmatched.

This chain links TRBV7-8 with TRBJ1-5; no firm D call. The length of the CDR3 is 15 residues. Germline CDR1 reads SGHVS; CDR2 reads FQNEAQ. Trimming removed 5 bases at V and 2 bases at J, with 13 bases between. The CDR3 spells CASSPRPGGNQPQHF. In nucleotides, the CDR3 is TGTGCCAGCAGCCCCAGGCCCGGGGGCAATCAGCCCCAGCATTTT.

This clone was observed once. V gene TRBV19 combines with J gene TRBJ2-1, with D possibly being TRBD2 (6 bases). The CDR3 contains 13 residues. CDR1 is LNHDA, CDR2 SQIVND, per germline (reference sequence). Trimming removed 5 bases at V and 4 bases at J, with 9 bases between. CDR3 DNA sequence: TGTGCCAGTAGTTTCGGGACTTACAATGAGCAGTTCTTC. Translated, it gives CASSFGTYNEQFF.

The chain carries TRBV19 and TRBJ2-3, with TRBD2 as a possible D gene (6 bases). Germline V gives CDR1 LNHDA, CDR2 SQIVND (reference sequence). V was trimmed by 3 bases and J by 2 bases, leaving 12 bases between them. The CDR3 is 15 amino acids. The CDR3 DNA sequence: TGTGCCAGTAGTATTGTGGGCGGGGACACAGATACGCAGTATTTT. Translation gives CASSIVGGDTDTQYF. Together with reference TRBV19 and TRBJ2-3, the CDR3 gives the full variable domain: DGGITQSPKYLFRKEGQNVTLSCEQNLNHDAMYWYRQDPGQGLRLIYYSQIVNDFQKGDIAEGYSVSREKKESFPLTVTSAQKNPTAFYLCASSIVGGDTDTQYFGPGTRLTVL.

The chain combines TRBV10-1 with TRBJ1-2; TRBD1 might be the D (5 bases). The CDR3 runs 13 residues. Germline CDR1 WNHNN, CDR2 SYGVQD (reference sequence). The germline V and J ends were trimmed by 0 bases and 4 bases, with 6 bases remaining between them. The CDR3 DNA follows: TGCGCCAGCAGTGAGTCGGGGGGCTATGGCTACACCTTC. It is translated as CASSESGGYGYTF.

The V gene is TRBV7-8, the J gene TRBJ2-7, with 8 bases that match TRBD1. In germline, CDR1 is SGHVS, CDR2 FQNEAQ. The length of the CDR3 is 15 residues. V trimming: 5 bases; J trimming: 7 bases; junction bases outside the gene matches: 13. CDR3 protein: CASSRGTGGTREQYF. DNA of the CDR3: TGTGCCAGCAGCCGAGGAACAGGGGGTACTCGTGAGCAGTACTTC.

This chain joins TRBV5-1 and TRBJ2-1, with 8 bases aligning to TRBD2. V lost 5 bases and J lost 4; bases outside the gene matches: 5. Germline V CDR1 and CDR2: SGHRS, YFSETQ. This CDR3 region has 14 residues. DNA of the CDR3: TGCGCCAGCAGGGAAATAGCGGGATACAATGAGCAGTTCTTC. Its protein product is CASREIAGYNEQFF.

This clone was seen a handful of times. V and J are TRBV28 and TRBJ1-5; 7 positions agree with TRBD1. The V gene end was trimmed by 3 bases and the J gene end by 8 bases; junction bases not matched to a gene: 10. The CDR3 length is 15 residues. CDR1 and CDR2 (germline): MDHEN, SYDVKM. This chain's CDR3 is CASSLDRTRDEPQHF. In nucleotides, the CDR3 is TGTGCCAGCAGTTTGGACAGGACGAGGGATGAGCCCCAGCATTTT.

The chain's CDR3 is CASSVAGGPIYNEQFF. The CDR3 nucleotides are TGTGCCAGCAGCGTAGCGGGAGGGCCTATCTACAATGAGCAGTTCTTC. The chain has TRBV9 and TRBJ2-1; 8 bases are a match to TRBD2. Germline trimming cut 0 bases from V and 3 bases from J; bases unmatched to any gene: 5. Per the germline V gene, CDR1 is SGDLS and CDR2 is YYNGEE. The CDR3 sequence is 16 residues long.

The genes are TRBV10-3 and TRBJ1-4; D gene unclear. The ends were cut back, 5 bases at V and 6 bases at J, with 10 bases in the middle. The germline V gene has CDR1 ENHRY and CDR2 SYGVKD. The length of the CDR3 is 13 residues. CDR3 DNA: TGTGCCATCAGTTTAACACAGTATGAAAAACTGTTTTTT. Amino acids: CAISLTQYEKLFF.

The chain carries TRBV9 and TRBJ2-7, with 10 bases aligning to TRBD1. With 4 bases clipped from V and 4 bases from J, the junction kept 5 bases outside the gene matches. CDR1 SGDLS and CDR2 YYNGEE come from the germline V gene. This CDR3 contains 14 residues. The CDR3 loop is CASSPRTGGYEQYF. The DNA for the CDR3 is TGTGCCAGCAGCCCCCGGACAGGGGGTTACGAGCAGTACTTC.